This T cell receptor beta chain was recovered during a study of glioma-infiltrating T cells after dendritic cell vaccination. Study-level points and caveats: TCR clonality showed no direct relationship with survival.

Time point indicated: after dendritic cell vaccination, including at tumor progression/relapse. Selection required adequate fresh-frozen tumor tissue plus more than two years' survival data. This clone was picked up one time. No antigen is known for it. The germline CDR1 and CDR2 sequences are MNHNY and SVGAGI (reference sequence). With 2 bases removed from V and 0 bases from J, the gap between germline ends came to 13 bases. The CDR3 covers 16 residues. The data were produced by immunoSEQ multiplex PCR, yet TCRdb's version contains in-frame clones alone and is incomplete. The repertoire holds over 65,000 clones, with 85% as singletons.

The starting material was blood, obtained after dendritic cell vaccination. This chain joins TRBV6-6 and TRBJ1-2; possibly TRBD1 for D (5 bases). This receptor was identified in a human donor with glioblastoma. CDR3 DNA: TGTGCCAGCAGTTACGGTGGAGACAGTACTAACTATGGCTACACCTTC. It codes for CASSYGGDSTNYGYTF.